Listed here are 31 T cell receptor beta chains from one sample, sequenced in a study of OX40 agonist ivuxolimab in advanced cancers. Sequenced by immunoSEQ multiplex PCR; TCRdb stores in-frame clones only, minus some. This repertoire shows under 85,000 clones, around 89% found once; its top ten account for 0.45% to 0.55%. This material consisted of CD4+ or CD8+ T cells sorted from blood, taken in a trial of the OX40 agonist ivuxolimab. Source of these receptors: an adult with an advanced solid tumor such as melanoma, head and neck, liver or kidney cancer.

The chain has TRBV28 and TRBJ2-7; D gene uncertain. Germline V gene data show CDR1 as MDHEN and CDR2 as SYDVKM. The CDR3 covers 13 residues. Trimming stripped 2 bases from V and 6 bases from J, with 11 bases between. The CDR3 here is CASSLGVVGEQYF. The DNA for the CDR3 is TGTGCCAGCAGTTTAGGGGTCGTGGGCGAGCAGTACTTC. Drawing the rest from reference TRBV28 and TRBJ2-7, the complete variable domain is DVKVTQSSRYLVKRTGEKVFLECVQDMDHENMFWYRQDPGLGLRLIYFSYDVKMKEKGDIPEGYSVSREKKERFSLILESASTNQTSMYLCASSLGVVGEQYFGPGTRLTVT.

This clone has just a few counts. The chain is built from TRBV27 and TRBJ1-2; perhaps TRBD1 as D (6 bases). V was shortened by 0 bases and J by 4 bases, with 6 bases between the two germline ends. Germline assignment: CDR1 MNHEY and CDR2 SMNVEV (reference sequence). The CDR3 loop spans 13 amino acids. DNA of the CDR3: TGTGCCAGCAGTTTATCGGGGGCCTATGGCTACACCTTC. It specifies CASSLSGAYGYTF.

This clone was seen only a few times. The CDR3 carries no conserved terminal phenylalanine or tryptophan, so it likely arises from a read error. The chain combines TRBV2 with TRBJ1-6; the D gene is possibly TRBD1 (5 bases). The V end was cut by 6 bases, the J end by 11 bases, with 14 bases between. From germline, CDR1 is SNHLY and CDR2 FYNNEI. The CDR3 covers 13 residues. Here the CDR3 DNA reads TGTGCCAGCAGAACGGGGGGGGGTACACCCCTCCACCTT. It specifies CASRTGGGTPLHL.

The V gene is TRBV7-2, the J gene TRBJ2-3; perhaps TRBD2 as D (7 bases). Germline CDR1 and CDR2: SGHTA and FQGNSA. V gave up 7 bases and J gave up 0 bases, with 17 bases separating them. The CDR3 totals 16 residues. This CDR3 is CASTIGGGRSTDTQYF. The CDR3 bases are TGTGCCAGCACCATAGGGGGGGGCAGGAGCACAGATACGCAGTATTTT.

The gene calls are TRBV5-1 and TRBJ1-1, with D possibly TRBD1 on 6 matching bases. This CDR3 has 16 amino acids. Germline-derived CDR1 and CDR2 are SGHRS and YFSETQ. Trimming removed 3 bases from V and 0 bases from J, with 15 bases in between. CDR3 residues: CASSWGGRALNTEAFF. The DNA for the CDR3 is TGCGCCAGCAGCTGGGGGGGCCGCGCTTTGAACACTGAAGCTTTCTTT.

The V gene is TRBV14, the J gene TRBJ1-3, with D maybe TRBD1 (6 bases). The germline V and J ends were trimmed by 2 bases and 0 bases, with 14 bases remaining between them. CDR3 size: 17 residues. Germline values: CDR1 SGHDN, CDR2 FVKESK. The CDR3 DNA sequence: TGTGCCAGCAGCCAATATTCAGGGGTGAGCTCTGGAAACACCATATATTTT. Translated: CASSQYSGVSSGNTIYF. The full variable domain, with the rest looked up from reference TRBV14 and TRBJ1-3, is EAGVTQFPSHSVIEKGQTVTLRCDPISGHDNLYWYRRVMGKEIKFLLHFVKESKQDESGMPNNRFLAERTGGTYSTLKVQPAELEDSGVYFCASSQYSGVSSGNTIYFGEGSWLTVV.

The chain joins TRBV5-1 to TRBJ2-2; a possible D gene is TRBD1 (6 bases). Germline V gives CDR1 SGHRS, CDR2 YFSETQ. The V and J ends lost 4 bases and 6 bases respectively, with 13 bases between them. The CDR3 runs 14 residues. The CDR3 coding sequence is TGCGCCAGCAGCGATCCACAGGGATCCGGGGAGCTGTTTTTT. Protein: CASSDPQGSGELFF.

The V gene is TRBV7-2, the J gene TRBJ2-7, with D possibly TRBD1 on 5 matching bases. There are 14 residues in the CDR3. The V gene lost 4 bases and the J gene lost 2 bases, with 12 bases spanning the gap. In germline, CDR1 is SGHTA, CDR2 FQGNSA. CDR3 residues: CASSYRTQTYEQYF. The CDR3 nucleotides are TGTGCCAGCAGCTACCGGACACAGACCTACGAGCAGTACTTC.

The count of this clone is one. V is TRBV5-1 and J is TRBJ1-6, with D perhaps matching TRBD1 (5 bases). The germline gives CDR1 SGHRS, CDR2 YFSETQ. The V end lost 4 bases, the J end lost 7 bases, and 12 bases lay between the germline ends. This CDR3 is 14 amino acids long. The CDR3 protein is CASSRDGRNSPLHF. CDR3 bases: TGCGCCAGCAGCCGGGACGGACGAAATTCACCCCTCCACTTT.

This chain uses TRBV11-2 with TRBJ1-5; D unclear. This CDR3 spans 15 amino acids. Germline V gives CDR1 SGHAT, CDR2 FQNNGV. Trimming cost V 0 bases and J 0 bases, with 6 bases left between them. The DNA for the CDR3 is TGTGCCAGCAGCTTAGATTGGGTTAGCAATCAGCCCCAGCATTTT. Residues: CASSLDWVSNQPQHF.

The rearrangement links TRBV10-1 to TRBJ2-5; D gene uncertain. CDR3 length equals 12 residues. Germline CDR1 WNHNN, CDR2 SYGVQD (reference sequence). V lost 0 bases, J lost 4 bases, and 3 bases lay in between. CDR3 nucleotide sequence: TGCGCCAGCAGTGAGTCAGGAGAGACCCAGTACTTC. Its protein product is CASSESGETQYF.

The gene calls are TRBV7-6 and TRBJ2-3; TRBD1 matches 9 bases. With V trimmed by 5 bases and J by 3 bases, 12 bases remained unmatched. The V gene's germline CDR1 is SGHVS and CDR2 FNYEAQ. The CDR3 sequence is 17 residues long. In DNA, the CDR3 is TGTGCCAGCAGCCCCCTACCGGGACAGGGAATAACAGATACGCAGTATTTT. It translates to CASSPLPGQGITDTQYF. Looking up the rest from reference TRBV7-6 and TRBJ2-3 gives the full variable domain: GAGVSQSPRYKVTKRGQDVALRCDPISGHVSLYWYRQALGQGPEFLTYFNYEAQQDKSGLPNDRFSAERPEGSISTLTIQRTEQRDSAMYRCASSPLPGQGITDTQYFGPGTRLTVL.

There are a few counts of this clone. This chain joins TRBV19 and TRBJ1-6; TRBD1 matches 7 bases. With 5 bases clipped from V and 3 bases from J, the junction kept 7 bases outside the gene matches. Looked up from germline, CDR1 is LNHDA and CDR2 is SQIVND (reference sequence). The CDR3 covers 16 residues. CDR3 protein: CASSQPGQFYNSPLHF. CDR3 sequence (DNA): TGTGCCAGTAGTCAACCGGGACAGTTCTATAATTCACCCCTCCACTTT.

This clone was seen once. The V and J genes are TRBV7-2 and TRBJ1-4; 7 nucleotides align to TRBD1. This CDR3 contains 15 residues. Germline V CDR1 and CDR2: SGHTA, FQGNSA. Unmatched junction bases numbered 6, after V lost 2 bases and J lost 6 bases. The CDR3, as DNA: TGTGCCAGCAGCTTAATCCGGGACAGCTATGAAAAACTGTTTTTT. Residues: CASSLIRDSYEKLFF.

This chain uses TRBV5-1 with TRBJ1-2; the match to TRBD1 covers 12 bases. The CDR3 has 15 amino acids. Germline CDR1 reads SGHRS; CDR2 reads YFSETQ. Germline trimming cut 4 bases from V and 8 bases from J; bases unmatched to any gene: 9. The CDR3 region is CASSPGGTGGWGYTF. The DNA for the CDR3 is TGCGCCAGCAGCCCGGGAGGGACAGGGGGCTGGGGCTACACCTTC.

The chain links TRBV5-1 to TRBJ2-2; D uncertain. The germline V gene encodes CDR1 SGHRS and CDR2 YFSETQ. V was clipped by 3 bases and J by 7 bases, with 13 bases between them. The CDR3 consists of 14 residues. The CDR3 nucleotides read TGCGCCAGCAGCTCCCCTGACATATACGGGGAGCTGTTTTTT. Its protein product is CASSSPDIYGELFF.

DNA of the CDR3: TGTGCCATCAGTGCGGACATCTTCAACACTGAAGCTTTCTTT. Encoded protein: CAISADIFNTEAFF. V is TRBV10-3 and J is TRBJ1-1; D possibly corresponds to TRBD1 (5 bases). V lost 4 bases and J lost 2, with 11 bases in between. The CDR3 consists of 14 residues. The germline V gene encodes CDR1 ENHRY and CDR2 SYGVKD.

V gene TRBV12-5 combines with J gene TRBJ2-2; 7 bases map to TRBD1. Germline V gene data show CDR1 as LGHNT and CDR2 as FRNRAP. The CDR3 is 16 residues long. With V trimmed by 3 bases and J by 6 bases, 10 bases remained unmatched. DNA of the CDR3: TGTGCTAGTGGTTTCCCCCGACAGGGAAAGCCCGGGGAGCTGTTTTTT. The encoded protein is CASGFPRQGKPGELFF.

The V call is TRBV11-3, the J call TRBJ1-5; D remains ambiguous. V lost 7 bases and J lost 1, with 17 bases in between. This CDR3 region has 16 residues. Germline V gene data show CDR1 as SGHNT and CDR2 as YENEEA. This CDR3 reads CASTPRLGRSNQPQHF. As DNA, the CDR3 is TGTGCCAGCACCCCGCGTCTTGGAAGGAGCAATCAGCCCCAGCATTTT. The variable domain in full, with the rest retrieved from reference TRBV11-3 and TRBJ1-5, is EAGVVQSPRYKIIEKKQPVAFWCNPISGHNTLYWYLQNLGQGPELLIRYENEEAVDDSQLPKDRFSAERLKGVDSTLKIQPAELGDSAVYLCASTPRLGRSNQPQHFGDGTRLSIL.

The gene calls are TRBV6-6 and TRBJ2-7; 9 nucleotides agree with TRBD1. Germline CDR1 is MNHNY and CDR2 is SVGAGI (reference sequence). The CDR3 extends over 16 amino acids. V was pared by 2 bases and J by 0 bases, with 5 bases of the junction left unmatched. CDR3 sequence: CASSYGGQGSSYEQYF. The CDR3 nucleotides are TGTGCCAGCAGTTACGGAGGACAGGGGAGCTCCTACGAGCAGTACTTC.

The chain employs TRBV19 and TRBJ1-5; D is possibly TRBD1 (5 bases). Germline-derived CDR1 and CDR2 are LNHDA and SQIVND (reference sequence). The CDR3 extends over 17 amino acids. V was pared by 2 bases and J by 3 bases, with 17 bases between. The CDR3: CASSILRDSNFNQPQHF. The CDR3 nucleotides read TGTGCCAGTAGTATACTACGGGACTCTAATTTCAATCAGCCCCAGCATTTT.

The V and J genes are TRBV11-3 and TRBJ2-1; unclear D gene. Germline values: CDR1 SGHNT, CDR2 YENEEA. This CDR3 comprises 11 residues. With 6 bases removed from V and 9 bases from J, the gap between germline ends came to 9 bases. CDR3 in amino acids: CASRGKAEQFF. In DNA form, the CDR3 reads TGTGCCAGCAGGGGGAAGGCTGAGCAGTTCTTC.

This chain uses TRBV27 with TRBJ2-6, with TRBD2 as a possible D gene (6 bases). Per germline, CDR1 MNHEY and CDR2 SMNVEV (reference sequence). Trimming pared 1 base from V and 0 bases from J, leaving 10 bases between. The CDR3 loop spans 17 amino acids. CDR3 in amino acids: CASSLWGVSSGANVLTF. DNA of the CDR3: TGTGCCAGCAGTTTATGGGGGGTGTCCTCTGGGGCCAACGTCCTGACTTTC.

The V call is TRBV27, the J call TRBJ1-5, with D tentatively TRBD1 (5 bases). Germline-derived CDR1 and CDR2 are MNHEY and SMNVEV (reference sequence). V lost 5 bases to trimming and J lost 7 bases, with 9 bases between them. CDR3 size: 12 residues. CDR3 sequence: CASSRWGQPQHF. In DNA, the CDR3 is TGTGCCAGCAGTCGTTGGGGCCAGCCCCAGCATTTT.

The chain is built from TRBV6-6 and TRBJ2-1; TRBD1 agrees at 7 bases. Germline values: CDR1 MNHNY, CDR2 SVGAGI (reference sequence). CDR3 size: 13 residues. The trim removed 6 bases at V and 6 bases at J, leaving 5 bases unmatched. The CDR3 DNA reads as TGTGCCAGCAGCGGCCCAGGGGGCAATGAGCAGTTCTTC. It is translated as CASSGPGGNEQFF.

This chain uses TRBV7-9 with TRBJ1-2; D is perhaps TRBD1 (5 bases). Germline loops: CDR1 SEHNR, CDR2 FQNEAQ (reference sequence). This CDR3 has 12 amino acids. V dropped 3 bases and J dropped 7 bases, with 9 bases sitting between them. This chain's CDR3 is CASSFSGSGYTF. The CDR3 bases are TGTGCCAGCAGCTTTTCAGGGTCTGGCTACACCTTC. Full variable domain (missing parts from reference TRBV7-9 and TRBJ1-2): DTGVSQNPRHKITKRGQNVTFRCDPISEHNRLYWYRQTLGQGPEFLTYFQNEAQLEKSRLLSDRFSAERPKGSFSTLEIQRTEQGDSAMYLCASSFSGSGYTFGSGTRLTVV.

The chain combines TRBV28 with TRBJ2-1; D possibly corresponds to TRBD2 (6 bases). The V end was cut by 6 bases, the J end by 3 bases, with 18 bases between. From germline, CDR1 is MDHEN and CDR2 SYDVKM. The CDR3 is 16 residues long. CDR3 nucleotide sequence: TGTGCCAGCAGACCCGGGACTCTAACCTTCTACAATGAGCAGTTCTTC. Its translation: CASRPGTLTFYNEQFF.

This chain uses TRBV15 with TRBJ2-7, with D unclear. Trimming cost V 0 bases and J 0 bases, with 9 bases left between them. Germline lookup yields CDR1 LNHNV and CDR2 YYDKDF (reference sequence). The CDR3 is 15 residues long. CDR3 amino acids: CATSRDVGSSYEQYF. CDR3 coding DNA: TGTGCCACCAGCAGAGATGTCGGAAGCTCCTACGAGCAGTACTTC.

The V call is TRBV25-1, the J call TRBJ1-6; 9 bases map to TRBD1. CDR1 and CDR2 from the germline V gene are MGHDK and SYGVNS. J lost 5 bases, V lost 3 bases, and 2 bases had no gene match. CDR3 size: 15 residues. The CDR3 spells CASSEGQGNNSPLHF. For the CDR3, the DNA is TGTGCCAGCAGTGAGGGACAGGGAAATAATTCACCCCTCCACTTT.

This clone was counted once. The CDR3 loop is CASRGGVGGNQPQHF. For the CDR3, the DNA is TGCGCCAGCCGGGGAGGGGTTGGCGGCAATCAGCCCCAGCATTTT. The J gene is TRBJ1-5, the V gene TRBV5-1; D is perhaps TRBD1 (5 bases). The germline V gene has CDR1 SGHRS and CDR2 YFSETQ. The CDR3 has 15 amino acids. V was cut by 7 bases and J by 2 bases, with 16 bases left in between.

V gene TRBV29-1 combines with J gene TRBJ2-7; 7 bases are a match to TRBD2. Germline trimming cut 4 bases from V and 7 bases from J; bases unmatched to any gene: 13. The CDR3 contains 14 residues. Germline loops: CDR1 SQVTM, CDR2 ANQGSEA. This chain's CDR3 is CSVAMGGGSGEQYF. The CDR3 bases are TGCAGCGTTGCCATGGGGGGGGGAAGCGGAGAGCAGTACTTC.